Presented here are 20 T cell receptor beta chains from one specimen sequenced in a study of T cells in Graves' hyperthyroidism and ophthalmopathy. From RNA transcripts, TCR beta CDR3 regions were amplified. When the TCR CDR3 underwent first-round RT-PCR, the HTBI primer set was used. TCRdb processed the multiplex PCR reads anew with MiXCR; each CDR3 protein has one entry. This table has about 400,000 distinct CDR3 sequences, around 25% appearing once. The sequenced material came from blood. These receptors were obtained from a man aged 50-59 years with Graves' hyperthyroidism.

This clonotype was found a few times. The J gene is TRBJ2-1, the V gene TRBV6-1; D is perhaps TRBD2 (7 bases). Germline V gives CDR1 MNHNS, CDR2 SASEGT. Trimming took off 1 base at V and 5 bases at J, with 9 bases between the two ends. The CDR3 is 14 residues long. The CDR3 DNA follows: TGTGCCAGCAGTGAAGGGGGGGGGCACAATGAGCAGTTCTTC. This gives the protein CASSEGGGHNEQFF.

The chain employs TRBV29-1 and TRBJ2-3; 7 bases are shared with TRBD1. This CDR3 contains 14 residues. Trimming removed 6 bases from V and 3 bases from J; junction bases left unmatched: 9. Looked up from germline, CDR1 is SQVTM and CDR2 is ANQGSEA. The CDR3 reads CSVLKGARTDTQYF. Here the CDR3 DNA reads TGCAGCGTCCTGAAGGGGGCGAGGACAGATACGCAGTATTTT.

This clonotype has just one count. The chain employs TRBV6-2 or TRBV6-3 and TRBJ2-3; 9 bases agree with TRBD2. Germline CDR1 is MNHEY and CDR2 is SVGEGT. After removal of 4 bases from V and 6 bases from J, the junction contained 11 bases not matched to a gene. The CDR3 contains 16 residues. For the CDR3, the DNA is TGTGCCAGCAGTTGGTCTAGCGGGATACCCACCGATACGCAGTATTTT. It codes for CASSWSSGIPTDTQYF.

There are a few counts of this clonotype. The chain combines TRBV28 with TRBJ2-3; the D is unclear. There are 12 residues in the CDR3. Per the germline V gene, CDR1 is MDHEN and CDR2 is SYDVKM. V was shortened by 6 bases and J by 2 bases, with 6 bases between the two germline ends. CDR3 sequence (DNA): TGTGCCAGCAGCGTCTTCACAGATACGCAGTATTTT. Translation gives CASSVFTDTQYF.

Comments on this clonotype: A read error may explain this, as a much larger clone is one base away. This chain connects TRBV27 to TRBJ2-5; 7 nucleotides align to TRBD2. This CDR3 is 17 amino acids long. Germline values: CDR1 MNHEY, CDR2 SMNVEV (reference sequence). CDR3 region: CASSFIEEYLARETQCF. DNA of the CDR3: TGTGCCAGCAGTTTTATCGAAGAGTACCTGGCGCGGGAGACCCAGTGCTTC.

This chain connects TRBV6-2 or TRBV6-3 to TRBJ2-1; D is perhaps TRBD2 (5 bases). Looked up from germline, CDR1 is MNHEY and CDR2 is SVGEGT. The V end lost 7 bases, the J end lost 3 bases, and 13 bases lay between the germline ends. The CDR3 runs 14 residues. This CDR3 is CASTPRAGYNEQFF. CDR3 bases: TGTGCCAGCACCCCGAGGGCGGGCTACAATGAGCAGTTCTTC.

This clonotype was detected many times. The chain has TRBV11-2 and TRBJ2-7, with D unresolved. Trimming cost V 2 bases and J 7 bases, with 9 bases left between them. The CDR3 contains 12 residues. Germline V lookup: CDR1 SGHAT, CDR2 FQNNGV. The CDR3 loop reads CASSLRVGEQYF. DNA for the CDR3: TGTGCCAGCAGCTTAAGGGTCGGGGAGCAGTACTTC.

CDR3 nucleotides: TGTGCCACCAGTGATCCGGGGACTTTAGCGGGATCCACAGATACGCAGTATTTT. Protein sequence: CATSDPGTLAGSTDTQYF. This rearrangement joins TRBV24-1 to TRBJ2-3, with TRBD2 matching 8 bases. Germline values: CDR1 KGHDR, CDR2 SFDVKD. V was pared by 3 bases and J by 2 bases, with 12 bases of the junction left unmatched. CDR3 size: 18 residues.

The chain combines TRBV29-1 with TRBJ2-6, with D perhaps TRBD1 or TRBD2 (5 bases each). The CDR3 length is 18 residues. CDR1 and CDR2 (germline): SQVTM, ANQGSEA. The V end lost 3 bases, the J end lost 2 bases, and 20 bases lay between the germline ends. The CDR3 loop reads CSVDSGQGRHPGANVLTF. CDR3 sequence (DNA): TGCAGCGTTGATTCGGGGCAGGGTAGGCATCCTGGGGCCAACGTCCTGACTTTC.

This clonotype was seen more than once but under ten times. V usage is TRBV29-1 and J usage is TRBJ2-3, with D perhaps matching TRBD2 (5 bases). The CDR3 runs 13 residues. Trimming left V 3 bases short and J 4 bases short, with 11 bases between. The germline V gene encodes CDR1 SQVTM and CDR2 ANQGSEA. CDR3 loop: CSVDSGLADTQYF. The DNA for the CDR3 is TGCAGCGTTGACAGCGGATTGGCAGATACGCAGTATTTT.

CDR3 in amino acids: CASSYSAGGDTQYF. CDR3 bases: TGTGCCAGCAGTTACTCGGCGGGGGGCGATACGCAGTATTTT. The rearrangement links TRBV6-5 to TRBJ2-3, with 8 bases identical to TRBD2. Trimming took 0 bases from V and 6 from J; bases not matched to a gene: 2. The CDR3 sequence is 14 residues long. Germline V gene lookup returns CDR1 MNHEY and CDR2 SVGAGI.

This clonotype was observed many times. V usage is TRBV20-1 and J usage is TRBJ2-1; 7 bases align to TRBD2. This CDR3 contains 12 residues. V dropped 6 bases and J dropped 10; count of bases not matched to a gene: 9. The germline gives CDR1 DFQATT, CDR2 SNEGSKA (reference sequence). CDR3 residues: CSAQTAGVEQFF. CDR3 sequence (DNA): TGCAGTGCCCAGACCGCGGGGGTCGAGCAGTTCTTC.

This chain joins TRBV4-1 and TRBJ2-1; D is undetermined. The CDR3 spans 16 residues. The V gene's germline CDR1 is MGHRA and CDR2 YSYEKL. Deletions cut 2 bases from V and 10 bases from J, with 21 bases between. For the CDR3, the DNA is TGCGCCAGCAGCCAACTAGACCTGGTTACTTATCGGGAGCAGTTCTTC. Its translation: CASSQLDLVTYREQFF.

This rearrangement joins TRBV6-2 or TRBV6-3 to TRBJ2-7; 11 positions match TRBD1. The CDR3 runs 15 residues. J gave up 4 bases and V 6 bases, and 8 bases lay outside the gene matches. Per germline, CDR1 MNHEY and CDR2 SVGEGT. The CDR3 nucleotides read TGTGCCAGCAGCGGGCCGGGACAGGGGGTGTACGAGCAGTACTTC. Amino acid sequence: CASSGPGQGVYEQYF.

In this sample, this clonotype turned up many times. This CDR3 reads CAISPERGGNEQFF. CDR3 nucleotide sequence: TGTGCCATTTCCCCCGAGCGGGGAGGCAATGAGCAGTTCTTC. The chain has TRBV7-9 and TRBJ2-1; 7 bases fit TRBD2. Germline V gives CDR1 SEHNR, CDR2 FQNEAQ (reference sequence). The J segment lost 6 bases and the V segment lost 10 bases, leaving 12 bases of the junction unmatched. The CDR3 has 14 amino acids.

V and J are TRBV19 and TRBJ2-7; 10 bases map to TRBD1. Germline assignment: CDR1 LNHDA and CDR2 SQIVND (reference sequence). The CDR3 covers 14 residues. V shed 5 bases and J 2 bases; nucleotides not matched to a gene: 3. CDR3 region: CASSDRGLTYEQYF. CDR3 in DNA: TGTGCCAGTAGTGACAGGGGGCTAACCTACGAGCAGTACTTC.

This chain links TRBV10-3 with TRBJ1-1; tentatively, D is TRBD1 (6 bases). V dropped 3 bases and J dropped 1 base, with 12 bases sitting between them. From germline, CDR1 is ENHRY and CDR2 SYGVKD. The CDR3 consists of 15 residues. The CDR3 bases are TGTGCCATCAGTGATCTAAGACAGGCGAACACTGAAGCTTTCTTT. Translating it yields CAISDLRQANTEAFF.

The sample holds a few counts of this clonotype. The chain recombines TRBV5-1 with TRBJ2-1; TRBD2 matches at 16 bases. The CDR3 has 16 residues. The germline V gene has CDR1 SGHRS and CDR2 YFSETQ. Germline trimming cut 4 bases from V and 5 bases from J; bases unmatched to any gene: 3. The CDR3 DNA reads as TGCGCCAGCAGCCGGGGACTAGCGGGGGGGGACAATGAGCAGTTCTTC. Amino acids: CASSRGLAGGDNEQFF.

In this sample, this clonotype turned up many times. The chain employs TRBV5-1 and TRBJ1-5; possibly TRBD1 for D (5 bases). V lost 4 bases, J lost 2 bases, and 10 bases lay in between. This CDR3 region has 14 residues. In germline, CDR1 is SGHRS, CDR2 YFSETQ. The CDR3, as DNA: TGCGCCAGCAGCCCGGACAATCGCAATCAGCCCCAGCATTTT. Its translation is CASSPDNRNQPQHF.

In this sample, this clonotype turned up a few times. The chain carries TRBV14 and TRBJ1-1; D gene unclear. Germline lookup yields CDR1 SGHDN and CDR2 FVKESK. CDR3 length: 16 residues. The V gene lost 5 bases and the J gene lost 1 base, with 17 bases spanning the gap. This chain's CDR3 is CASSKIGGRQNTEAFF. CDR3 coding DNA: TGTGCCAGCAGCAAAATAGGAGGGAGGCAGAACACTGAAGCTTTCTTT.